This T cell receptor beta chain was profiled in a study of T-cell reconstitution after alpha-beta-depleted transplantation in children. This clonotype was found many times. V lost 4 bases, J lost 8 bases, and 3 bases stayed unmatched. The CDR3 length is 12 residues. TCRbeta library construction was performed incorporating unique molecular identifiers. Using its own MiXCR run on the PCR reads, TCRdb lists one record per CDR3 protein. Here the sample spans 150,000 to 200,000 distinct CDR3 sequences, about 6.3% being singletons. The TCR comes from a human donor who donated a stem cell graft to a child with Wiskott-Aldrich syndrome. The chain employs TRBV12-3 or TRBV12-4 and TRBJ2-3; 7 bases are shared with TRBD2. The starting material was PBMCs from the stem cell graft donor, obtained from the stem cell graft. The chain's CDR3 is CASSSSSGTQYF. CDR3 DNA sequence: TGTGCCAGCAGTTCATCTAGCGGTACGCAGTATTTT.